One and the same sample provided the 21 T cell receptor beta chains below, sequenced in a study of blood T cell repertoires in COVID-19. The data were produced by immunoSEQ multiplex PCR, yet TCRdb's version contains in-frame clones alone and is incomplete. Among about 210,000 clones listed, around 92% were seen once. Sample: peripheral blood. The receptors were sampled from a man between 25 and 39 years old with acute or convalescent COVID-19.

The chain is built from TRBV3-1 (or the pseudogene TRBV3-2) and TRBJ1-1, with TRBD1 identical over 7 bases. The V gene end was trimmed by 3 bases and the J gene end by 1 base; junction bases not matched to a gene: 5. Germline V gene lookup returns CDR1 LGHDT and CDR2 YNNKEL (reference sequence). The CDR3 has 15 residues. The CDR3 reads CASSQETGTNTEAFF. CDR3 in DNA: TGTGCCAGCAGCCAGGAGACAGGGACGAACACTGAAGCTTTCTTT.

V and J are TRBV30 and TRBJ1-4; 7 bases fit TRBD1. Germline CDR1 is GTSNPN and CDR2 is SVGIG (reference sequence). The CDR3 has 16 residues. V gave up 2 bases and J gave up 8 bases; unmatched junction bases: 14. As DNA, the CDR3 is TGTGCCTGGAGTACACGACAGGGAAGTTGGGGGGAAAAACTGTTTTTT. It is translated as CAWSTRQGSWGEKLFF. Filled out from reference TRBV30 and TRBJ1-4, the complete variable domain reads SQTIHQWPATLVQPVGSPLSLECTVEGTSNPNLYWYRQAAGRGLQLLFYSVGIGQISSEVPQNLSASRPQDRQFILSSKKLLLSDSGFYLCAWSTRQGSWGEKLFFGSGTQLSVL.

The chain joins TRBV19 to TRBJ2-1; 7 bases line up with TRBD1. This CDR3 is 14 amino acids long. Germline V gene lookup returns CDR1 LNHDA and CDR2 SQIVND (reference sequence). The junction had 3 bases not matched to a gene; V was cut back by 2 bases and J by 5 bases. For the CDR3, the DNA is TGTGCCAGTAGTATATGGGACAGCCACAATGAGCAGTTCTTC. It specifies CASSIWDSHNEQFF.

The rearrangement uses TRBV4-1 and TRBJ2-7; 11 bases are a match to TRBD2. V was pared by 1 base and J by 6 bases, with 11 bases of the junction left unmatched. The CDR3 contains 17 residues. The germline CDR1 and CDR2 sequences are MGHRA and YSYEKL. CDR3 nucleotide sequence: TGCGCCAGCAGCCAAGCAACTAGCGGGAGATTGGCTGGCGAGCAGTACTTC. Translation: CASSQATSGRLAGEQYF.

The CDR3 loop is CATSATGGEAFF. CDR3 coding DNA: TGTGCCACCAGCGCGACAGGGGGTGAAGCTTTCTTT. The rearrangement uses TRBV24-1 and TRBJ1-1, with 9 positions matching TRBD1. The CDR3 consists of 12 residues. The germline V gene encodes CDR1 KGHDR and CDR2 SFDVKD. With 7 bases clipped from V and 7 bases from J, the junction kept 3 bases outside the gene matches.

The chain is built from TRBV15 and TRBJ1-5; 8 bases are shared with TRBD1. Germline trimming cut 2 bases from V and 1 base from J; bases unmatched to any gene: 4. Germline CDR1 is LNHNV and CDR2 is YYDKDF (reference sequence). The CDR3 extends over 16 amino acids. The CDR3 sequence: CATSRLRQGSNQPQHF. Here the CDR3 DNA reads TGTGCCACCAGCAGATTAAGACAGGGGAGCAATCAGCCCCAGCATTTT.

The CDR3 protein is CASSQGRGAKNIQYF. The CDR3 nucleotides are TGCGCCAGCAGCCAGGGGAGGGGGGCCAAAAACATTCAGTACTTC. The chain recombines TRBV4-1 with TRBJ2-4, with D maybe TRBD2 (7 bases). Germline assignment: CDR1 MGHRA and CDR2 YSYEKL. Trimming pared 3 bases from V and 1 base from J, leaving 10 bases between. The CDR3 runs to 15 residues.

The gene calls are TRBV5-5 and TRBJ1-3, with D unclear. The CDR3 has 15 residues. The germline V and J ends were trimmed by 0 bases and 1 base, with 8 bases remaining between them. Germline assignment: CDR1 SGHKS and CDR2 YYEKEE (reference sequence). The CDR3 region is CASSLVVSSGNTIYF. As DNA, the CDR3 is TGTGCCAGCAGCTTGGTAGTATCTTCTGGAAACACCATATATTTT.

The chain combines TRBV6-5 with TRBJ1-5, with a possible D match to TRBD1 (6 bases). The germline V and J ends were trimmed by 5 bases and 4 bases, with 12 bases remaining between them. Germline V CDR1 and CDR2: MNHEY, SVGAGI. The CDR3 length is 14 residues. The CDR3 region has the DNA TGTGCCAGCAGTCGTGGACAGCCGAATCAGCCCCAGCATTTT. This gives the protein CASSRGQPNQPQHF.

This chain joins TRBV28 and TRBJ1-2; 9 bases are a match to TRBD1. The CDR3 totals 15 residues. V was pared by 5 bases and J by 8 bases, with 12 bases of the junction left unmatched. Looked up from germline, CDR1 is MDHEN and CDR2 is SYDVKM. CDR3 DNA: TGTGCCAGCAGTATGAGGACCGGGACAGGGAAGGGCTACACCTTC. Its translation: CASSMRTGTGKGYTF.

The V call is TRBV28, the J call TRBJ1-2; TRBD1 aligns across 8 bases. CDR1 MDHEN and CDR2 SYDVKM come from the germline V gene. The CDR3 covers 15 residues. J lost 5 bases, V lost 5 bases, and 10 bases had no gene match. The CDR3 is CASSPQFQGAYGYTF. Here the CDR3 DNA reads TGTGCCAGCAGTCCCCAATTTCAGGGGGCTTATGGCTACACCTTC.

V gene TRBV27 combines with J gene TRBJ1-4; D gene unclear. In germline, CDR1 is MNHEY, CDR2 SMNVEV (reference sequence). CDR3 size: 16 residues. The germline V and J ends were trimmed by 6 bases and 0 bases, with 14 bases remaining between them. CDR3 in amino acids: CASSPGVIPTNEKLFF. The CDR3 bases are TGTGCCAGCAGCCCCGGGGTTATCCCAACTAATGAAAAACTGTTTTTT. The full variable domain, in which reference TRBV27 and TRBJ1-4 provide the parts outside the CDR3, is EAQVTQNPRYLITVTGKKLTVTCSQNMNHEYMSWYRQDPGLGLRQIYYSMNVEVTDKGDVPEGYKVSRKEKRNFPLILESPSPNQTSLYFCASSPGVIPTNEKLFFGSGTQLSVL.

The CDR3: CASSIEHGNTIYF. Here the CDR3 DNA reads TGTGCCAGCAGCATTGAACATGGAAACACCATATATTTT. This chain uses TRBV6-5 with TRBJ1-3; the D is unclear. V was pared by 6 bases and J by 3 bases, with 9 bases between. The CDR3 contains 13 residues. CDR1 is MNHEY, CDR2 SVGAGI, per germline.

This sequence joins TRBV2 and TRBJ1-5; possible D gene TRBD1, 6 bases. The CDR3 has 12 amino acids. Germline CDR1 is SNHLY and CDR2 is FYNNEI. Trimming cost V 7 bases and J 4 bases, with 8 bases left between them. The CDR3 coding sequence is TGTGCCAGCACGAGGGGGAATCAGCCCCAGCATTTT. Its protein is CASTRGNQPQHF. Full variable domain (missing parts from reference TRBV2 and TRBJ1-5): EPEVTQTPSHQVTQMGQEVILRCVPISNHLYFYWYRQILGQKVEFLVSFYNNEISEKSEIFDDQFSVERPDGSNFTLKIRSTKLEDSAMYFCASTRGNQPQHFGDGTRLSIL.

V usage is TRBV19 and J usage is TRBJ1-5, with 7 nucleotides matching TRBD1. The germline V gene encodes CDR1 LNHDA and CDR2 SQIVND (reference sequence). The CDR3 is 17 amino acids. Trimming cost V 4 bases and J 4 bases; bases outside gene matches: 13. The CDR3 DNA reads TGTGCCAGTAGTACCCCGCCATATACAGGGGAGAATCAGCCCCAGCATTTT. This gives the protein CASSTPPYTGENQPQHF.

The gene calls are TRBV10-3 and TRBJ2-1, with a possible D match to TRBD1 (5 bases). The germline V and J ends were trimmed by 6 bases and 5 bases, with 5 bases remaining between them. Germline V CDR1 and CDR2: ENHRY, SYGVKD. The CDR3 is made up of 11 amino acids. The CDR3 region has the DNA TGTGCCATCAGGGACAACAATGAGCAGTTCTTC. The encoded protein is CAIRDNNEQFF.

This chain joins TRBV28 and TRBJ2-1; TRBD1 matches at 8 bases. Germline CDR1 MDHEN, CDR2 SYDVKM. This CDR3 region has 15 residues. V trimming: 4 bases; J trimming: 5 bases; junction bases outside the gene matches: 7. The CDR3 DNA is TGTGCCAGCAGTTCGCACAGGGGGGTCGACAATGAGCAGTTCTTC. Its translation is CASSSHRGVDNEQFF.

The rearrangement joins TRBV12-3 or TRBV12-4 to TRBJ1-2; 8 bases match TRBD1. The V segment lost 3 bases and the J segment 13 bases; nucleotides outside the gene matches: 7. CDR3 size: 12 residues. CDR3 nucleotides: TGTGCCAGCAGTTTTTCGACAGGGGCTTTCACCTTC. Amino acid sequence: CASSFSTGAFTF.

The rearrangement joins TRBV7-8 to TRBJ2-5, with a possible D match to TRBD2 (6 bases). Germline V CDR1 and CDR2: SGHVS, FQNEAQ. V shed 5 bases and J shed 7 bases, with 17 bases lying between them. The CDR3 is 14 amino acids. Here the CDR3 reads CASSPGTWVGTQYF. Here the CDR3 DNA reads TGTGCCAGCAGCCCCGGGACTTGGGTTGGGACCCAGTACTTC. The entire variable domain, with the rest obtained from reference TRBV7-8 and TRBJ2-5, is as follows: GAGVSQSPRYKVAKRGQDVALRCDPISGHVSLFWYQQALGQGPEFLTYFQNEAQLDKSGLPSDRFFAERPEGSVSTLKIQRTQQEDSAVYLCASSPGTWVGTQYFGPGTRLLVL.

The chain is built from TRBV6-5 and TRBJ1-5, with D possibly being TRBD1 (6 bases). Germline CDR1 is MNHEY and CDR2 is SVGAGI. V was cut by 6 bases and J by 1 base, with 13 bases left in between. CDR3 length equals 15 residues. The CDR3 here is CASRPSGDSNQPQHF. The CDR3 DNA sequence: TGTGCCAGCAGGCCGTCAGGGGACAGCAATCAGCCCCAGCATTTT.

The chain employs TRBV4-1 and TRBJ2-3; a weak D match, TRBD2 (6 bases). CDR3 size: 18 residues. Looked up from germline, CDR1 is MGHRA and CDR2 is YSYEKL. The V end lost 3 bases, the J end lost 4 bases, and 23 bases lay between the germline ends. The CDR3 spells CASSHLGRAGRTADTQYF. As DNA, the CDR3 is TGCGCCAGCAGCCACCTGGGTCGGGCGGGGAGAACAGCAGATACGCAGTATTTT.